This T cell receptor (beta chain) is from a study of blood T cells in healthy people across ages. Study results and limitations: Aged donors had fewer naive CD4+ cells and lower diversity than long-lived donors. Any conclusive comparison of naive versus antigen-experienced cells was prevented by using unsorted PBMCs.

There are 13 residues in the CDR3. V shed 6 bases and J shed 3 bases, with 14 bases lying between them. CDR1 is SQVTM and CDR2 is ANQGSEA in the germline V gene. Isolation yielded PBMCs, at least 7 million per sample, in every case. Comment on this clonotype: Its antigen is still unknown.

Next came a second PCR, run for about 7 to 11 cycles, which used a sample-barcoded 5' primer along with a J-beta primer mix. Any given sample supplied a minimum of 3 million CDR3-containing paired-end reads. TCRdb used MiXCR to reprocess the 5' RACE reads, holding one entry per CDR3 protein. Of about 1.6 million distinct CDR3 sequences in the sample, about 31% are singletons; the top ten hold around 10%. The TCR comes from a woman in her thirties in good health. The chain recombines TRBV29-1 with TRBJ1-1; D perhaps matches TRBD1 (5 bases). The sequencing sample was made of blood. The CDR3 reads CSVHRNRDTEAFF. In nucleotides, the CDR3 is TGCAGCGTACACAGGAACCGGGACACTGAAGCTTTCTTT.